This record covers a single T cell receptor beta chain. This clonotype was counted many times. Its antigen remains undetermined. No quality values exist for individual bases; no much larger clone is one base distant. This specimen comes from a study of T cells in Graves' hyperthyroidism and ophthalmopathy (dated by TCRdb to the late 2010s). About the study as a whole: Peripheral blood was collected at initial diagnosis, before any treatment. After sampling, hyperthyroidism patients received methimazole starting at 30 mg daily, and ophthalmopathy patients received high-dose intravenous methylprednisolone. The approximately 95 discovery patients were divided at random into training and test sets in a 7:3 ratio. TCR V-J signatures able to tell the groups apart were searched for in a discovery cohort of more than 90 patients, of whom 43 had Graves' ophthalmopathy and about 60 had stable Graves' hyperthyroidism. The paper describes TCR Vbeta CDR3 sequencing of 130 to 150 peripheral blood samples, made up of fewer than 50 ophthalmopathy patients, approximately 73 hyperthyroidism patients and 17 progressor patients. Prospective prediction of ophthalmopathy was tested in an independent validation cohort consisting of about 20 hyperthyroidism patients and approximately 16 patients who later progressed to ophthalmopathy. Thyroid tissue and blood T-cell repertoires from roughly six Graves' hyperthyroidism patients were also compared in the study. Overall study outcomes, separate from this receptor: In validation, progression to ophthalmopathy was predicted by the model with 55% to 71% sensitivity and 72.22% specificity, a median of approximately 6.5 months before onset. In cross-validation, a model built on a 13 V-J signature told ophthalmopathy apart from stable hyperthyroidism with 85% to 90% sensitivity and roughly 83% specificity, and in testing the same model reached 80%/75%. Most expanded thyroid clonotypes (frequency above 0.001) were also detected in blood, suggesting blood repertoires may reflect thyroid immune responses. Sample size was not statistically predetermined, and investigators were not blinded to group allocation.

Graves' hyperthyroidism was defined as stable when no progression to ophthalmopathy occurred over 18 months of follow-up. Hyperthyroidism patients were newly diagnosed, had a disease duration of under 2 months, and were aged 18 to 65 years. Any patient with an uncontrolled infection, another autoimmune disease, pregnancy or lactation was excluded. Diagnoses were based on clinical symptoms, serum thyroxine and TRAb, thyroid ultrasound and orbital computed tomography. Ficoll-Paque density gradient centrifugation was used to isolate PBMCs from about 9 ml of fresh peripheral blood. Total RNA was extracted using Trizol reagent, and RNA quality was assessed on an Agilent 2100 Bioanalyzer. The TCR beta CDR3 regions were amplified from RNA transcripts. For the first round of RT-PCR on the TCR CDR3, the HTBI primer set was used together with the Qiagen OneStep RT-PCR kit. The libraries were constructed in a second round of multiplex PCR and then size-selected and purified. Sequencing of the libraries was done on an Illumina HiSeq2000 using paired-end 100 bp reads. The source study handled its data this way. Raw data were processed with SOAPnuke, discarding reads with adapters, uncalled bases, mean Phred below 15, or no exact constant-primer or identifier match. COPE v1.2.5 was used to merge high-quality paired reads, and clonotypes were defined as unique nucleotide sequences. MiTCR v1.1 was used to align the clonotypes against IMGT TRBV, TRBD and TRBJ reference segments. The analysis included only V-J combinations with a frequency above 0.0001, which together covered 99% to 99.2% of the repertoires. A TCS score was defined as the ratio of F50 (clonal expansion) to E x V (chaos), with BLOSUM62-based TCRdist applied between CDR3 peptides within each V-J. Welch's t-statistics and random forest reduced fewer than 600 V-J features to fewer than 15, which were used in a naive Bayes classifier (R e1071). The public reads were reanalyzed by TCRdb: fastp trimming at Q25, MiXCR alignment, in-frame beta chains only. Every entry covers one CDR3 protein and lists the most common genes and DNA from its rows. The V and J calls shown here were made by TCRdb, not taken from the authors' results. The sample table records a few hundred thousand distinct CDR3 sequences; approximately 19% of these occur just once. In total, the top ten clones hold 3.7% of the sample.

CDR1 and CDR2 are read off the germline V gene (reference sequence) as SGHKS and YYEKEE. Trimming costs V 0 bases and J 4 bases, and their ends lie 14 bases apart. The CDR3 goes from the cysteine to the phenylalanine over 16 residues. The DNA shown is the 48-base CDR3, in frame from base 1. Sequenced material: blood. The chain is assembled from TRBV5-5 and TRBJ1-5, and possibly TRBD1, on 5 matching bases. The sequence derives from a woman aged 18 to 35 with Graves' hyperthyroidism. The base sequence is TGTGCCAGCAGCTTGGAGCCCCACGGGGGAAATCAGCCCCAGCATTTT. Its coded protein is CASSLEPHGGNQPQHF. The CDR3, completed at both ends by the reference TRBV5-5 and TRBJ1-5 genes, gives the full variable domain DAGVTQSPTHLIKTRGQQVTLRCSPISGHKSVSWYQQVLGQGPQFIFQYYEKEERGRGNFPDRFSARQFPNYSSELNVNALLLGDSALYLCASSLEPHGGNQPQHFGDGTRLSIL.